This TCR beta chain was sequenced for a study of T cell repertoires in cytomegalovirus infection. V shed 1 base and J shed 2 bases, with 8 bases lying between them. This CDR3 is 14 amino acids long. Germline CDR1 is SGHAT and CDR2 is FQNNGV. TCRdb analysed the reads with MiXCR anew, one entry per CDR3 protein. Altogether some 300,000 distinct CDR3 sequences are present, 15% to 20% being singletons, with the ten largest covering around 12%. Material for sequencing was PBMCs. The receptor comes from a human donor in good health (CMV status not recorded). Some clones in this sample may be carry-over from other donors' samples. The genes are TRBV11-2 and TRBJ2-5; D is undetermined. CDR3 sequence (DNA): TGTGCCAGCAGCTTAGCGTTCCGTCAAGAGACCCAGTACTTC. It translates to CASSLAFRQETQYF.